This is a list of T cell receptor beta chains from one sample in a study of T-cell memory formation after mild COVID-19. One entry per CDR3 protein, called by TCRdb with MiXCR from the 5' RACE reads. The table records more than 80,000 distinct CDR3 sequences, over 10% of them present only once. Sample: PBMCs or a T cell subset sorted from them (not recorded which). These receptors originate from an adult woman who had mild COVID-19 (a few samples of this study predate the infection). Cell type and time point are not known. Both conserved end residues are part of each CDR3. Each record gives: CDR3 DNA, CDR3 protein, D gene, CDR3 length, J gene, clone size, V gene. A D gene is named only where the DNA matches it firmly. Where a row states a size, it is once, few, many or the class of an expanded clone; other rows omit it.

DNA: TGTGCCAGCACCATGACTAGCGGGAGAGCCTACGAGCAGTACTTC
CDR3: CASTMTSGRAYEQYF
D: TRBD2
length: 15
J: TRBJ2-7
size: few
V: TRBV6-2/TRBV6-3

DNA: TGTGCCAGCAGCTCCCTGTCCGAGCTTCCCAGAACAGATACGCAGTATTTT
CDR3: CASSSLSELPRTDTQYF
D: NA
length: 17
J: TRBJ2-3
size: few
V: TRBV13

DNA: TGTGCCAGCAGCATAACAGGGGATAGCAATCAGCCCCAGCATTTT
CDR3: CASSITGDSNQPQHF
D: TRBD1
length: 15
J: TRBJ1-5
size: many
V: TRBV7-9

DNA: TGTGCATGGGGGACAGGGTCGACCGGGGAGCTGTTTTTT
CDR3: CAWGTGSTGELFF
D: TRBD1
length: 13
J: TRBJ2-2
size: few
V: TRBV6-1

DNA: TGTGCCAGCAGCTCCGGGACAGGCAACTACGAGCAGTACTTC
CDR3: CASSSGTGNYEQYF
D: TRBD1
length: 14
J: TRBJ2-7
size: NA
V: TRBV7-6

DNA: TGTGCCAGCGGGGACAGAATTACCTACGAGCAGTACTTC
CDR3: CASGDRITYEQYF
D: TRBD1
length: 13
J: TRBJ2-7
size: few
V: TRBV2

DNA: TGTGCCAGCAGCTTCCCGCGGGAGGGAGAGACCCAGTACTTC
CDR3: CASSFPREGETQYF
D: TRBD2
length: 14
J: TRBJ2-5
size: few
V: TRBV7-2

DNA: TGTGCCTGGAGTTATAACCAAGAGACCCAGTACTTC
CDR3: CAWSYNQETQYF
D: NA
length: 12
J: TRBJ2-5
size: few
V: TRBV30

DNA: TGTGCCAGCAGCTTAGCGCCGTTTGTCAGTTCCTGGTACAATGAGCAGTTCTTC
CDR3: CASSLAPFVSSWYNEQFF
D: NA
length: 18
J: TRBJ2-1
size: many
V: TRBV7-2

DNA: TGTGCCACCAGTGATTTCCCACTAGCGGGAGATAACAATGAGCAGTTCTTC
CDR3: CATSDFPLAGDNNEQFF
D: TRBD2
length: 17
J: TRBJ2-1
size: NA
V: TRBV24-1

DNA: TGTGCCAGTAGTCGGACTAGCTCGGGTGAGCAGTTCTTC
CDR3: CASSRTSSGEQFF
D: TRBD2
length: 13
J: TRBJ2-1
size: NA
V: TRBV19

DNA: TGCAGTGCTAGATCTAGCGGGAGCTACAATGAGCAGTTCTTC
CDR3: CSARSSGSYNEQFF
D: TRBD2
length: 14
J: TRBJ2-1
size: NA
V: TRBV20-1

DNA: TGTGCCAGCAACTACGGGGGAGCAGATACGCAGTATTTT
CDR3: CASNYGGADTQYF
D: NA
length: 13
J: TRBJ2-3
size: few
V: TRBV2

DNA: TGTGCCAGCAGTCTACTGGCGGGTCGACCCACAGATACGCAGTATTTT
CDR3: CASSLLAGRPTDTQYF
D: NA
length: 16
J: TRBJ2-3
size: NA
V: TRBV7-6

DNA: TGCAGTGCTAGAGATCAGGACAGAAGCTCCTATAATTCACCCCTCCACTTT
CDR3: CSARDQDRSSYNSPLHF
D: NA
length: 17
J: TRBJ1-6
size: many
V: TRBV20-1

DNA: TGTGCCAGCACTGGGATCGAACGTGAGGAAGAGACCCAGTACTTC
CDR3: CASTGIEREEETQYF
D: NA
length: 15
J: TRBJ2-5
size: NA
V: TRBV2

DNA: TGTGCCAGCAGCTTCGGGCTCCACGAGCAGTACTTC
CDR3: CASSFGLHEQYF
D: NA
length: 12
J: TRBJ2-7
size: few
V: TRBV5-5

DNA: TGCAGCGTTGAAGATAGGACTAGCAGGAACTACGAGCAGTACTTC
CDR3: CSVEDRTSRNYEQYF
D: TRBD2
length: 15
J: TRBJ2-7
size: many
V: TRBV29-1

DNA: TGCGCCAGCAGCTTGGATGGGGTCATGAACACTGAAGCTTTCTTT
CDR3: CASSLDGVMNTEAFF
D: NA
length: 15
J: TRBJ1-1
size: NA
V: TRBV5-1

DNA: TGCGCCAGCAGCTTGAACCCCGGGAGCACTGAAGCTTTCTTT
CDR3: CASSLNPGSTEAFF
D: NA
length: 14
J: TRBJ1-1
size: few
V: TRBV5-1

DNA: TGTGCCAGTAGTATAATAGCGGGAGGGCGTGATGAGCAGTTCTTC
CDR3: CASSIIAGGRDEQFF
D: TRBD2
length: 15
J: TRBJ2-1
size: NA
V: TRBV19

DNA: TGTGCCAGCAGTGAAGAGTTTACAACAGCCCATCAGCCCCAGCATTTT
CDR3: CASSEEFTTAHQPQHF
D: NA
length: 16
J: TRBJ1-5
size: NA
V: TRBV2

DNA: TGTGCCAGCAGCCCGACAGGGACCTATGGCTACACCTTC
CDR3: CASSPTGTYGYTF
D: TRBD1
length: 13
J: TRBJ1-2
size: NA
V: TRBV7-2

DNA: TGTGCCAGCAGCTTAGGCGGGGCACTCTATGAGCAGTTCTTC
CDR3: CASSLGGALYEQFF
D: NA
length: 14
J: TRBJ2-1
size: NA
V: TRBV11-2

DNA: TGTGCCAGCAGCACCGGGACTAGCGCCTACGAGCAGTACTTC
CDR3: CASSTGTSAYEQYF
D: TRBD2
length: 14
J: TRBJ2-7
size: many
V: TRBV9

DNA: TGTGCTAGTGGTCCTAACCCAGGGGGCGCGTCCTCCTACGAGCAGTACTTC
CDR3: CASGPNPGGASSYEQYF
D: TRBD1
length: 17
J: TRBJ2-7
size: few
V: TRBV12-5

DNA: TGCAGTGTGTGGGACCCCTCGACTAGCGGAAACACAGATACGCAGTATTTT
CDR3: CSVWDPSTSGNTDTQYF
D: TRBD2
length: 17
J: TRBJ2-3
size: few
V: TRBV20-1

DNA: TGTGCCAGCAGTTACTCGATGTACCCGACTGGCACAGATACGCAGTATTTT
CDR3: CASSYSMYPTGTDTQYF
D: NA
length: 17
J: TRBJ2-3
size: few
V: TRBV6-6

DNA: TGTGCCAGCAGTTTGTGGACAGGCTCGGGAGAGCAGTACTTC
CDR3: CASSLWTGSGEQYF
D: TRBD1
length: 14
J: TRBJ2-7
size: many
V: TRBV6-5

DNA: TGCGCCAGCAGCCATAGCGGGACAGGGTCGCATGAGCAGTTCTTC
CDR3: CASSHSGTGSHEQFF
D: NA
length: 15
J: TRBJ2-1
size: NA
V: TRBV4-1

DNA: TGTGCCAGCGGGACGATTGAGCAGTTCTTC
CDR3: CASGTIEQFF
D: NA
length: 10
J: TRBJ2-1
size: NA
V: TRBV7-9

DNA: TGTGCCAGCAGCTTACAGGGGGACACTGAAGCTTTCTTT
CDR3: CASSLQGDTEAFF
D: TRBD1
length: 13
J: TRBJ1-1
size: few
V: TRBV7-6

DNA: TGTGCTAGCAGCCCAGGGACATCCTACGAGCAGTACTTC
CDR3: CASSPGTSYEQYF
D: NA
length: 13
J: TRBJ2-7
size: many
V: TRBV7-7

DNA: TGTGCCAGCAGCCAAGGACCGACATTTTGGGATGAGCAGTTCTTC
CDR3: CASSQGPTFWDEQFF
D: NA
length: 15
J: TRBJ2-1
size: few
V: TRBV7-6

DNA: TGTGCCACCAGTGATTTAACGTACAGGGCAAAGTTCTTC
CDR3: CATSDLTYRAKFF
D: NA
length: 13
J: TRBJ2-1
size: many
V: TRBV24-1

DNA: TGTGCCAGCAGTTCCCTCCTGGACAATGAGCAGTTCTTC
CDR3: CASSSLLDNEQFF
D: NA
length: 13
J: TRBJ2-1
size: NA
V: TRBV6-5

DNA: TGTGCCAGCAGCGTAGATTGGGTGAGGGAGACCCAGTACTTC
CDR3: CASSVDWVRETQYF
D: NA
length: 14
J: TRBJ2-5
size: NA
V: TRBV9

DNA: TGTGCCAGCAGCTTAGTTAACGACCCTTACGAGCAGTACTTC
CDR3: CASSLVNDPYEQYF
D: NA
length: 14
J: TRBJ2-7
size: few
V: TRBV7-9

DNA: TGTGCCAGCAGAGAGAGCGGGGGGGAACAAGAGACCCAGTACTTC
CDR3: CASRESGGEQETQYF
D: TRBD2
length: 15
J: TRBJ2-5
size: many
V: TRBV12-3/TRBV12-4

DNA: TGCGCCAGCAGCCCCTTCACGGGGCCCCCCAATGAGCAGTTCTTC
CDR3: CASSPFTGPPNEQFF
D: NA
length: 15
J: TRBJ2-1
size: NA
V: TRBV5-1

DNA: TGTGCCAGTTGGCCCCTAGCGTTGGATACGCAGTATTTT
CDR3: CASWPLALDTQYF
D: NA
length: 13
J: TRBJ2-3
size: few
V: TRBV27

DNA: TGCAGTGCTAGAGATAATAGAGGGGGGACCGCAATCCGTGAGCAGTTCTTC
CDR3: CSARDNRGGTAIREQFF
D: NA
length: 17
J: TRBJ2-1
size: few
V: TRBV20-1

DNA: TGTGCCAGCAGCCAAGCCTCGTCCCCAACCAGCTCCTACAATGAGCAGTTCTTC
CDR3: CASSQASSPTSSYNEQFF
D: NA
length: 18
J: TRBJ2-1
size: many
V: TRBV4-2

DNA: TGCGCCAGCAGCCAAGTCGGTCAGGCGAACACTGAAGCTTTCTTT
CDR3: CASSQVGQANTEAFF
D: NA
length: 15
J: TRBJ1-1
size: few
V: TRBV4-1

DNA: TGCGCCAGCAGCTGGGAGGGGCCCTACGAGCAGTACTTC
CDR3: CASSWEGPYEQYF
D: TRBD2
length: 13
J: TRBJ2-7
size: few
V: TRBV5-1

DNA: TGTGCCAGCAGCGTTTGGACAGGGGGGTACAATGAGCAGTTCTTC
CDR3: CASSVWTGGYNEQFF
D: TRBD1
length: 15
J: TRBJ2-1
size: NA
V: TRBV9

DNA: TGCGCCCGCGACGGGTCCTCCTACGAGCAGTACTTC
CDR3: CARDGSSYEQYF
D: NA
length: 12
J: TRBJ2-7
size: NA
V: TRBV5-1

DNA: TGTGCCAGCAGCTTAGTTTCGGACAGGGGGCGCGGCTACACCTTC
CDR3: CASSLVSDRGRGYTF
D: TRBD1
length: 15
J: TRBJ1-2
size: few
V: TRBV13

DNA: TGTGCCAGCAGTGACTCGAGAGCGGGGGGGGCCGAGCAGTACTTC
CDR3: CASSDSRAGGAEQYF
D: TRBD2
length: 15
J: TRBJ2-7
size: NA
V: TRBV6-4

DNA: TGTGCCAGCAGCGTAGCAGGGTATGAGGGCACCGGGGAGCTGTTTTTT
CDR3: CASSVAGYEGTGELFF
D: NA
length: 16
J: TRBJ2-2
size: few
V: TRBV9

DNA: TGCGCCAGCAGCTTGGCAGGGGCCGCTCTGGAAGCTTTCTTT
CDR3: CASSLAGAALEAFF
D: NA
length: 14
J: TRBJ1-1
size: few
V: TRBV5-1

DNA: TGTGCCAGCAGCGTAGAGGCAGCGGGGGGATTCTACGAGCAGTACTTC
CDR3: CASSVEAAGGFYEQYF
D: TRBD2
length: 16
J: TRBJ2-7
size: NA
V: TRBV9

DNA: TGTGCCAGCAGTCATAGGGTCCTAGCGGGATTCGGGGATACGCAGTATTTT
CDR3: CASSHRVLAGFGDTQYF
D: TRBD2
length: 17
J: TRBJ2-3
size: few
V: TRBV6-5